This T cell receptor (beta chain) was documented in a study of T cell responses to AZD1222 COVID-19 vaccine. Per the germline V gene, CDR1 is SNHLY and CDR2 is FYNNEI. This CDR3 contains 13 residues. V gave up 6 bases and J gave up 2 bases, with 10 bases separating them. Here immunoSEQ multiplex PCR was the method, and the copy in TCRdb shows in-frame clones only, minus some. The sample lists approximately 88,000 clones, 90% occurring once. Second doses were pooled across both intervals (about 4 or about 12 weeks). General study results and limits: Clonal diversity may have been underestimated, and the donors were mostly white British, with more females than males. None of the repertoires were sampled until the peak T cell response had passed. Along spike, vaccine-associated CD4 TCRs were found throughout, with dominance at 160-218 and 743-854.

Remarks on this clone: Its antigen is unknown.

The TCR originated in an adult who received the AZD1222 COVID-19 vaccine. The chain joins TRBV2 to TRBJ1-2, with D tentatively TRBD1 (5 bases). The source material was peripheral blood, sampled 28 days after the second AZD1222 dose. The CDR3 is CASRGTPNYGYTF. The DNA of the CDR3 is TGTGCCAGCAGGGGGACGCCGAACTATGGCTACACCTTC.